This TCR beta chain appears in the sequencing data of a study of identical twins. A universal primer site was added by template switching, and unique molecular identifiers were carried by the cDNA. MiXCR was run by TCRdb on the 5' RACE reads, yielding one entry per CDR3 protein. The sample has approximately 1.8 million distinct CDR3 sequences; around a third are singletons. The CDR3 contains 12 residues. CDR1 MDHEN and CDR2 SYDVKM come from the germline V gene. Study-level findings and limits: Models predicted too little out-of-frame TCR alpha sharing in monozygotic twins.

As to this clonotype: Its antigen is not identified. The germline gene is not matched at one end of the junction; a read error may be the cause.

V and J are TRBV28 and TRBJ2-1; D gene ambiguous. The sequence came from a newborn girl in good health. Material for sequencing was cord blood. Here the CDR3 reads CASCFLGYEQFF. The CDR3 DNA follows: TGTGCCAGCTGTTTCTTGGGTTATGAGCAGTTCTTC.